This T cell receptor beta chain is from a study of T cell responses to AZD1222 COVID-19 vaccine (dated by TCRdb to the early 2020s). Notes on the research overall: TCR sequencing was performed for about 250 trial participants, of whom around 210 were given two doses of AZD1222 and around 25 were given two doses of MenACWY control vaccine. Trial participants were enrolled by age into 18-55, 56-69 and 70-plus year subgroups, with about 150, 27 and 61 TCR-sequenced participants respectively. Study-wide conclusions, independent of this receptor: Spike-specific TCR breadth and depth rose significantly after two AZD1222 doses compared with day 0 and with MenACWY recipients. The 56-69-year group was small, and its depth increase did not reach significance, likely because of low power. Because no day 14 peak-response samples were available, repertoires were characterized only after the peak T cell response. Most participants were white British and females outnumbered males, and the authors suggested that clonal diversity may have been underestimated. Epitopes outside the regions mutated in the B.1.351 and B.1.1.7 variants were reportedly recognized by nearly half of the unique spike-specific TCRs. The whole spike protein was spanned by vaccine-associated CD4 TCRs, and dominant responses were seen in regions 160-218 and 743-854. Only five to seven AZD1222 recipients were SARS-CoV-2 seropositive at baseline, limiting conclusions about previously exposed vaccinees.

The CDR3 regions of human TCRbeta chains were subjected to immunosequencing. On the study's bioinformatics: TCRs in the repertoires were compared against a reference library of SARS-CoV-2-specific TCRs that had been generated with the MIRA antigen-specificity platform. Breadth was defined as the fraction of unique TCRs that were SARS-CoV-2-associated, and depth was defined as the fraction of total T cells that were SARS-CoV-2-associated. Each spike-specific TCR was assigned to its reactive spike region and to a CD4 or CD8 class using the MIRA data. Log10-transformed breadth and depth values were compared by one-way ANOVA with Sidak's multiple comparisons tests. This is the immuneACCESS table as TCRdb keeps it, with only in-frame sequences that have V and J called. A part of the clones is gone; compared with another copy, unresolved V genes explain less than half, and the rest is unexplained. V and J calls and clone size are given by that table; D and trimming were obtained from the DNA. For this sample there are 75,000 to 90,000 clones; approximately 83% appear just once. The ten largest clones add up to 9.5% to 13% of the sample.

The CDR3 spans 13 residues, from the cysteine through the phenylalanine. Only the CDR3 DNA stays, 39 bases, in frame from base 1. Explained via the paper, the time point label denotes: about 28 days (+/-7) after the second vaccine dose. Because spike-specific TCR depth and breadth did not differ between the two schedules, AZD1222 recipients who got a second dose at roughly 4 weeks were pooled with those who got a second dose at roughly 12 weeks. Vaccinee samples came from UK trials COV001 and COV002, including a single-blind randomized controlled phase 2/3 trial of AZD1222 (ChAdOx1 nCoV-19) in healthy adults. For TCRbeta chain sequencing, PBMC samples were collected from trial participants at day 0 and at day 28 after the second dose. To note about this clone: Its recognized antigen is unknown. The record has no base qualities; no much larger clone is one base away.

The chain is encoded by TRBV21-1 joined to TRBJ1-1; the tabulated D call, TRBD1, remains unverified against the DNA. TRBV21-1 is a recognized pseudogene. Sequencing used peripheral blood, obtained 28 days after the second AZD1222 dose. This receptor was taken from an adult who received the AZD1222 COVID-19 vaccine. The CDR3 here reads CASSKYLSRGAFF. The DNA sequence follows: TGTGCCAGCAGCAAATATCTCAGTAGGGGAGCTTTCTTT.